This is a list of T cell receptor beta chains from one sample in a study of control samples from healthy donors and cancer patients. Measured with immunoSEQ multiplex PCR; TCRdb has only the in-frame clones, and not every one. In the table there are about 89,000 clones, roughly nine tenths of which are singletons. The sample comprised blood. Every receptor here comes from a man in his thirties or forties in good health. Both conserved end residues are part of each CDR3. The D gene is left open where the match is weak. Size is omitted from some rows. Given values are once, few, many or a class for expanded clones.

>-|-|TRBJ1-5|TRBV6-5
TGTGCCAGCAGCCCCTTGAGCAATCAGCCCCAGCATTTT
CASSPLSNQPQHF
>TRBD1|-|TRBJ2-7|TRBV27
TGTGCCAGCGGACAGGGACCCTACGAGCAGTACTTC
CASGQGPYEQYF
>-|-|TRBJ1-1|TRBV23-1
TGCGCCAGCAGTCAGGCAGGTCCTAACACTGAAGCTTTCTTT
CASSQAGPNTEAFF
>TRBD1|-|TRBJ1-2|TRBV10-2
TGCGCCAGCAGTGAGGCAGGGGGCGTTTCCTTCTATGGCTACACCTTC
CASSEAGGVSFYGYTF
>-|-|TRBJ1-2|TRBV18
TGTGCCAGCTCATCAGTGGATGAGGGTGGCTACACCTTC
CASSSVDEGGYTF
>-|-|TRBJ1-6|TRBV9
TGTGCCAGCAGCGCGGGGACCCGCTTTTCACCCCTCCACTTT
CASSAGTRFSPLHF
>-|-|TRBJ2-3|TRBV9
TGTGCCAGCAGCGTCGGGCAACAGAAAGATACGCAGTATTTT
CASSVGQQKDTQYF
>-|-|TRBJ2-1|TRBV7-3
TGTGCCAGCAGCCCTGACAGAGGCTCCTACAATGAGCAGTTCTTC
CASSPDRGSYNEQFF
>-|-|TRBJ2-7|TRBV3-1/TRBV3-2
TGTGCCAGCAGCGGCGGGCGGGGGCCCCTGGAGCAGTACTTC
CASSGGRGPLEQYF
>TRBD1|-|TRBJ1-2|TRBV6-1
TGTGCCAGCAGTGACGGGGGACCCGGCAGGGGGCAGAACTATGGCTACACCTTC
CASSDGGPGRGQNYGYTF
>TRBD2|-|TRBJ2-1|TRBV24-1
TGTGCCACCAGTGACTCCGGACTAGCGGGGGGGCCGTACAATGAGCAGTTCTTC
CATSDSGLAGGPYNEQFF
>TRBD1|-|TRBJ1-2|TRBV5-1
TGCGCCAGCAGCCCAGGGGACAGGGGGCCGGGGGGCTACACCTTC
CASSPGDRGPGGYTF
>-|-|TRBJ1-1|TRBV12-5
TGTGCTAGTGGTTTGGGCAGAACCTTGAACACTGAAGCTTTCTTT
CASGLGRTLNTEAFF
>-|-|TRBJ2-3|TRBV19
TGTGCCAGTAGAAGACAGGCGGGAGATACGCAGTATTTT
CASRRQAGDTQYF
>-|-|TRBJ1-1|TRBV21-1
TGTGCCAGCAGCACCCGGACAGGGTTCATGAACACTGAAGCTTTCTTT
CASSTRTGFMNTEAFF
>-|-|TRBJ2-5|TRBV19
TGTGCCAGTAGTATAGTTCCATACCCCCCAGAGACCCAGTACTTC
CASSIVPYPPETQYF
>TRBD1|-|TRBJ1-1|TRBV7-9
TGTGCCAGCAGCCCACCCGGGACAGGGCTGAGGACCACTGAAGCTTTCTTT
CASSPPGTGLRTTEAFF
>-|-|TRBJ2-3|TRBV7-9
TGTGCCAGCAGCCCCCCATACCGCTCAGATACGCAGTATTTT
CASSPPYRSDTQYF
>-|-|TRBJ1-4|TRBV30
TGTGCCTGGACCCAGGGACGTTCTAATGAAAAACTGTTTTTT
CAWTQGRSNEKLFF
>TRBD1|once|TRBJ2-1|TRBV30
TGTGCCTGGAGGGACAGGGACAATGAGCAGTTCTTC
CAWRDRDNEQFF